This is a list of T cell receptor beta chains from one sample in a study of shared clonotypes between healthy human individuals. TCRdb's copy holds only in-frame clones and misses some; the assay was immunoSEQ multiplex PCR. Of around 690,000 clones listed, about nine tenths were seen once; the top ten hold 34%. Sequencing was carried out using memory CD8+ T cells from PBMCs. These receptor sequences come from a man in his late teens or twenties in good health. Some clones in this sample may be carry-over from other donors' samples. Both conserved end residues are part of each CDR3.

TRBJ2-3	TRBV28	CASSYSGSRTDTQYF
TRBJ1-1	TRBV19	CASSIGARVVYTEAFF
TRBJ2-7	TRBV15	CATSRDRRGYEQYF
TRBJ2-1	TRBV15	CATSTRRESSYNEQFF
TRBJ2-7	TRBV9	CASSAGGSYEQYF
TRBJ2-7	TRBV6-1	CASSEGGYYEQYF
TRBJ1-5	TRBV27	CASGTGNQPQHF
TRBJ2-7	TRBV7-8	CASSLEGGGYEQYF
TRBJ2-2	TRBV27	CASSLTGGDGELFF
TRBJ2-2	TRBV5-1	CASSLSSGRPPLKNTGELFF
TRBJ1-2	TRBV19	CASSHTGTAANYGYTF
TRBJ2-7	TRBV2	CASSLTGTGLYEQYF
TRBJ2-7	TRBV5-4	CASSPRGISYEQYF
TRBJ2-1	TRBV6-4	CASSEGTSGYNEQFF
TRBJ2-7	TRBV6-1	CASRGDSGSYEQYF
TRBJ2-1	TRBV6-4	CASSLAGEVNEQFF
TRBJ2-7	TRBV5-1	CASSFEGISLYEQYF
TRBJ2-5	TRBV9	CASSTPRGTQYF
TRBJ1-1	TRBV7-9	CASSAAGQGFMNTEAFF
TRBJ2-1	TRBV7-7	CASSMGIRDPSFF
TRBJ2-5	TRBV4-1	CASSQDRAGTFQETQYF
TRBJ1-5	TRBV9	CASSVGDNSNQPQHF
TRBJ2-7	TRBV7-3	CASTPFPGQGAREQYF
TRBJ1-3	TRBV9	CASSVSGASGNTIYF
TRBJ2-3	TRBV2	CASSSRDTTPTDTQYF
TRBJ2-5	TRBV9	CASSVGEGWETQYF
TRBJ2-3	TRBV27	CASRQSTDTQYF
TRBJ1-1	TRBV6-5	CASSYSHGGTEAFF
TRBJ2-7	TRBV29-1	CSVPSGTGAYEQYF
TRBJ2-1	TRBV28	CASSRTRTGGKGNEQFF
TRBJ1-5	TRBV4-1	CASSQDGGPDQPQHF
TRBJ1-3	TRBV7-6	CASSEGQGLRSGNTIYF
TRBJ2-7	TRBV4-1	CASSLGLAGAYEQYF
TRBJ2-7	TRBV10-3	CAISADRGGYEQYF
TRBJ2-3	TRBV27	CASAVLRDRGADTQYF
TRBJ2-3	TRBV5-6	CASRTWGGPSTDTQYF
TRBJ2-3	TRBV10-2	CASGETSGSSTDTQYF
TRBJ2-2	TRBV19	CATPTGQLNTGELFF
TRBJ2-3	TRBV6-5	CASRIRDRATDTQYF
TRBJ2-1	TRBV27	CASSPRTGHAYNEQFF
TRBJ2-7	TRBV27	CASSDGTSGSHEQYF
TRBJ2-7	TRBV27	CASAVRTPSSYEQYF
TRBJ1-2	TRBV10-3	CAISGTDYGYTF
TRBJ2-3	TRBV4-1	CASSPGQGLSTDTQYF
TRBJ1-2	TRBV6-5	CASSYSTPAYGYTF
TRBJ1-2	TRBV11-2	CASSQGGVYGYTF
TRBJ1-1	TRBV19	CATRTGRTEAFF
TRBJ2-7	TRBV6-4	CASSQTHRVDEQYF
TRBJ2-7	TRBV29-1	CSVEAPGQATYEQYF
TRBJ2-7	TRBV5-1	CASSTDFSYEQYF
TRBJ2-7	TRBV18	CASSPPGQGSSYEQYF
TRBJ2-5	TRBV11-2	CASSLGFRTGGEGETQYF
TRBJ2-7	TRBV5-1	CASSPGQGGSYEQYF
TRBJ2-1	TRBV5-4	CASSFEGGPSNEQFF
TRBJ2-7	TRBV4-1	CASSQRLSHYEQYF
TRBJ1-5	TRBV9	CASSEEGWNQPQHF